The source of this T cell receptor beta chain is a study of blood T cells in healthy people across ages. With respect to this clonotype: Antigen unknown.

A second PCR, run for roughly 7 to 12 cycles, used a sample-barcoded 5' primer plus a J-beta primer mix. TCRdb ran MiXCR on the 5' RACE reads and lists one entry per CDR3 protein. This sample carries around 710,000 distinct CDR3 sequences, roughly 43% of them seen once, and the ten largest clones take 20%. Findings and caveats of the study: Unsorted PBMCs ruled out conclusive naive versus antigen-experienced comparison. Estimated diversity, derived from one million T cells, was regarded as an underestimate.

This CDR3 is 15 amino acids long. V was cut by 6 bases and J by 0 bases, with 9 bases left in between. This receptor was taken from a woman aged 55-69 years in good health. Specimen: blood. The chain uses TRBV12-3 or TRBV12-4 and TRBJ2-6; D call uncertain. CDR3 coding DNA: TGTGCCAGCAGCTCGGCCCTCTCTGGGGCCAACGTCCTGACTTTC. This codes for CASSSALSGANVLTF.